The clone carrying this TCR beta chain has at least ten counts. The antigen remains unidentified. Per germline, CDR1 ENHRY and CDR2 SYGVKD. This CDR3 is 17 amino acids long. The J segment lost 3 bases and the V segment lost 0 bases, leaving 8 bases of the junction unmatched. This entry comes from a study of beta chain features in type 1 diabetes. Overall study results and limits: Across patients, naive, central memory and Treg TCRB repertoires exhibited apparently greater similarity than was observed across healthy donors. Patients with Type 1 diabetes showed moderately but significantly shorter TCRB CDR3s in all four CD4+ subsets. Although PCR might favor shorter templates, it would do so equally in patients and controls.

The entirety of the isolated RNA underwent reverse transcription, so expressed TCRB transcripts were sequenced. Produced via immunoSEQ multiplex PCR; TCRdb's table is partial and in-frame only. The sample consists of fewer than 400,000 clones, approximately 10% of them appearing once. The chain has TRBV10-3 and TRBJ2-3; 8 nucleotides agree with TRBD2. The sequence was collected from a man aged 25-40 years with type 1 diabetes. The sample comprised central memory CD4+ T cells from blood. The CDR3 DNA reads as TGTGCCATCAGTGAGTCAGAAAGCGGGGGCCTGACAGATACGCAGTATTTT. Translating gives CAISESESGGLTDTQYF.